These 23 T cell receptor beta chains originate from one sample sequenced in a study of siplizumab effects on memory and regulatory T cells. The assay was immunoSEQ multiplex PCR, and TCRdb's table has in-frame clones only and misses some. Of about 72,000 clones listed, 75% to 95% are singletons. The sample was CD8+ T cells sorted from blood. Every receptor here comes from a human donor in good health.

The chain is built from TRBV6-5 and TRBJ2-1; tentatively, D is TRBD1 or TRBD2 (5 bases each). The CDR3 totals 14 residues. Trimming cost V 2 bases and J 5 bases, with 10 bases left between them. Per the germline V gene, CDR1 is MNHEY and CDR2 is SVGAGI. The CDR3 nucleotides read TGTGCCAGCAGTTACGAGGGGCGCGACAATGAGCAGTTCTTC. It is translated as CASSYEGRDNEQFF.

This chain joins TRBV7-9 and TRBJ2-5, with 7 nucleotides matching TRBD1. This CDR3 contains 14 residues. Losses at the gene ends were 5 bases for V and 4 bases for J; bases not matched to a gene: 7. CDR1 and CDR2 from the germline V gene are SEHNR and FQNEAQ (reference sequence). This CDR3 reads CASSPQGGPETQYF. As DNA, the CDR3 is TGTGCCAGCAGCCCACAAGGGGGCCCAGAGACCCAGTACTTC.

The chain recombines TRBV9 with TRBJ2-7, with no clear D. The CDR3 loop spans 14 amino acids. Germline loops: CDR1 SGDLS, CDR2 YYNGEE. V was clipped by 0 bases and J by 6 bases, with 13 bases between them. CDR3 loop: CASSVGVFPGEQYF. CDR3 DNA sequence: TGTGCCAGCAGCGTAGGTGTGTTTCCCGGCGAGCAGTACTTC.

The chain joins TRBV5-1 to TRBJ1-2, with 9 bases that match TRBD1. With 5 bases clipped from V and 7 bases from J, the junction kept 12 bases outside the gene matches. The CDR3 runs 15 residues. The germline V gene encodes CDR1 SGHRS and CDR2 YFSETQ. The CDR3 spells CASRRPGQGWGGYTF. The CDR3, as DNA: TGCGCCAGCAGACGTCCGGGACAGGGTTGGGGTGGCTACACCTTC.

The J gene is TRBJ2-5, the V gene TRBV7-9, with a tentative D call TRBD2 (6 bases). V was shortened by 1 base and J by 5 bases, with 14 bases between the two germline ends. Germline lookup yields CDR1 SEHNR and CDR2 FQNEAQ (reference sequence). The CDR3 sequence is 15 residues long. CDR3 region: CASSLDPGGIETQYF. The CDR3 bases are TGTGCCAGCAGCTTAGACCCTGGAGGGATCGAGACCCAGTACTTC.

V is TRBV19 and J is TRBJ2-1; D remains unclear. V was shortened by 11 bases and J by 0 bases, with 5 bases between the two germline ends. Germline CDR1 is LNHDA and CDR2 is SQIVND (reference sequence). This CDR3 comprises 11 residues. CDR3 region: CACGSYNEQFF. CDR3 nucleotide sequence: TGTGCCTGCGGCTCCTACAATGAGCAGTTCTTC.

V gene TRBV7-6 combines with J gene TRBJ2-7; D is unresolved. This CDR3 is built from 17 residues. Trimming left V 5 bases short and J 0 bases short, with 20 bases between. CDR1 is SGHVS, CDR2 FNYEAQ, per germline. As DNA, the CDR3 is TGTGCCAGCAGCGTACAAATTAGGTCGAGTAGCTCCTACGAGCAGTACTTC. Its protein product is CASSVQIRSSSSYEQYF.

This chain links TRBV29-1 with TRBJ2-2, with D perhaps being TRBD1 or TRBD2 (6 bases each). V lost 7 bases and J 5 bases, leaving 17 bases between the germline ends. From germline, CDR1 is SQVTM and CDR2 ANQGSEA. The CDR3 has 14 residues. For the CDR3, the DNA is TGCAGCGGGGAGGAGGGGGTGAGGACCGGGGAGCTGTTTTTT. This translates into CSGEEGVRTGELFF.

The genes are TRBV6-4 and TRBJ1-2, with D uncertain. V shed 0 bases and J shed 4 bases, with 12 bases lying between them. The CDR3 is 15 residues long. CDR1 is MRHNA and CDR2 is SNTAGT in the germline V gene. Written as DNA, the CDR3 is TGTGCCAGCAGTGACTCCCTCGGGGAGGGCTATGGCTACACCTTC. As protein: CASSDSLGEGYGYTF.

This clone has a single count. The chain recombines TRBV20-1 with TRBJ2-3; D is uncertain. This CDR3 has 11 residues. Germline-derived CDR1 and CDR2 are DFQATT and SNEGSKA (reference sequence). V was clipped by 6 bases and J by 4 bases, with 8 bases between them. CDR3 amino acids: CSARSSDTQYF. The CDR3 DNA is TGCAGTGCCAGGTCATCAGATACGCAGTATTTT.

There are a few counts of this clone. The chain uses TRBV6-5 and TRBJ2-5; 8 nucleotides line up with TRBD2. CDR1 and CDR2 from the germline V gene are MNHEY and SVGAGI. The CDR3 has 15 amino acids. Trimming took 7 bases from V and 1 from J; bases not matched to a gene: 8. CDR3 in DNA: TGTGCCAGCACCTACGGGGGGGGCCCCCAAGAGACCCAGTACTTC. Translated: CASTYGGGPQETQYF.

A few counts support this clone. This chain uses TRBV4-1 with TRBJ2-7, with TRBD2 as a possible D gene (5 bases). Trimming removed 4 bases from V and 5 bases from J, with 12 bases in between. Germline V gene data show CDR1 as MGHRA and CDR2 as YSYEKL. The CDR3 is 13 residues long. CDR3 nucleotides: TGCGCCAGCAGCCTGTTTGCGAGGGACGAGCAGTACTTC. It codes for CASSLFARDEQYF.

This chain links TRBV4-2 with TRBJ2-5, with D uncertain. Trimming stripped 1 base from V and 3 bases from J, with 3 bases between. Per germline, CDR1 LGHNA and CDR2 YNFKEQ. This CDR3 is 12 amino acids long. CDR3 residues: CASSQVKETQYF. CDR3 nucleotides: TGTGCCAGCAGCCAAGTTAAAGAGACCCAGTACTTC.

The J gene is TRBJ2-1, the V gene TRBV27; 12 bases fit TRBD2. V gave up 5 bases and J gave up 6 bases; unmatched junction bases: 11. The CDR3 covers 17 residues. Germline V lookup: CDR1 MNHEY, CDR2 SMNVEV (reference sequence). The CDR3 region is CASSPLAGGPGLNEQFF. The CDR3 DNA reads as TGTGCCAGCAGTCCCCTAGCGGGGGGGCCAGGTCTCAATGAGCAGTTCTTC.

This clone was seen only once. The V call is TRBV7-3, the J call TRBJ1-5; weak D call: TRBD1 (5 bases). CDR1 and CDR2 (germline): SGHTA, FQGTGA. With 4 bases removed from V and 9 bases from J, the gap between germline ends came to 19 bases. The CDR3 length is 15 residues. This chain's CDR3 is CASSSGTESGRPQHF. As DNA, the CDR3 is TGTGCCAGCAGCTCAGGGACGGAAAGCGGAAGGCCCCAGCATTTT.

The rearrangement joins TRBV11-2 to TRBJ2-3; TRBD1 matches 9 bases. Per germline, CDR1 SGHAT and CDR2 FQNNGV. This CDR3 is built from 17 residues. J was trimmed by 0 bases and V by 5 bases; bases with no gene match: 9. The CDR3 nucleotides are TGTGCCAGCAGCGTTATAGCAGGACAGGGGAGCACAGATACGCAGTATTTT. Translation: CASSVIAGQGSTDTQYF.

A remark on this clone: At one of its ends the junction is not consistent with the germline gene, which may arise from a read error. The chain couples TRBV19 to TRBJ2-5; TRBD1 matches at 11 bases. The length of the CDR3 is 15 residues. Germline lookup yields CDR1 LNHDA and CDR2 SQIVND (reference sequence). The CDR3 coding sequence is TGTGCCAGTAGTTTGGGACAGGGGGTCCAAAAGACCCAGTACTTC. Translation gives CASSLGQGVQKTQYF.

The J gene is TRBJ1-1, the V gene TRBV9, with a tentative D call TRBD1 (6 bases). Germline-derived CDR1 and CDR2 are SGDLS and YYNGEE. With 2 bases removed from V and 5 bases from J, the gap between germline ends came to 16 bases. This CDR3 is built from 15 residues. The chain's CDR3 is CASSVTGLGGTEAFF. The CDR3 DNA reads as TGTGCCAGCAGCGTTACAGGGTTGGGGGGTACTGAAGCTTTCTTT.

The rearrangement joins TRBV12-5 to TRBJ2-7; a weak D match, TRBD1 (5 bases). Between the trimmed V and J ends, which lost 3 bases and 0 bases, there was a span of 12 bases. CDR3 length: 15 residues. Germline V gene sequence: CDR1 LGHNT, CDR2 FRNRAP. The chain's CDR3 is CASGLTRESSYEQYF. In DNA, the CDR3 is TGTGCTAGTGGTTTAACCAGGGAAAGCTCCTACGAGCAGTACTTC.

This clone appeared once. The V and J genes are TRBV7-2 and TRBJ2-7; D could derive from TRBD1 or TRBD2 (6 bases each). Trimming took 1 base from V and 4 from J, leaving 14 bases between them. CDR1 and CDR2 from the germline V gene are SGHTA and FQGNSA. This CDR3 spans 15 amino acids. The CDR3 protein is CASSLVGGGQYEQYF. The CDR3 coding sequence is TGTGCCAGCAGCTTAGTGGGGGGCGGCCAATACGAGCAGTACTTC.

The rearrangement links TRBV6-5 to TRBJ2-2; no reliable D call. CDR3 size: 14 residues. The V end was cut by 5 bases, the J end by 6 bases, with 13 bases between. Germline assignment: CDR1 MNHEY and CDR2 SVGAGI. CDR3 sequence: CASSEASSAGELFF. The CDR3 DNA follows: TGTGCCAGCAGTGAGGCCTCTAGTGCCGGGGAGCTGTTTTTT.

The chain is built from TRBV5-1 and TRBJ2-1; 13 bases agree with TRBD2. The V segment lost 3 bases and the J segment 7 bases; nucleotides outside the gene matches: 13. CDR1 is SGHRS, CDR2 YFSETQ, per germline. CDR3 size: 18 residues. This CDR3 is CASSSGLAGEAVGNEQFF. The CDR3 DNA reads as TGCGCCAGCAGCTCCGGACTAGCGGGAGAAGCTGTTGGGAATGAGCAGTTCTTC.

The chain has TRBV19 and TRBJ2-2, with 10 positions matching TRBD2. This CDR3 is built from 15 residues. Germline V lookup: CDR1 LNHDA, CDR2 SQIVND (reference sequence). With 7 bases clipped from V and 5 bases from J, the junction kept 7 bases outside the gene matches. CDR3 DNA sequence: TGTGCCAGTACTAGAGTAGCGGGAGGTACCGGGGAGCTGTTTTTT. Its translation: CASTRVAGGTGELFF.